A single sample is the source of the 29 T cell receptor beta chains below, sequenced in a study of radiotherapy plus CTLA-4 blockade in lung cancer. TCRdb's copy holds only in-frame clones and misses some; the assay was immunoSEQ multiplex PCR. The data hold about 62,000 clones, with around 69% observed a single time. Sequencing was performed on peripheral blood, taken from a patient treated with radiotherapy plus ipilimumab. These TCRs come from a human donor with non-small cell lung cancer who had a complete response to radiotherapy plus ipilimumab.

There are many counts of this clone. J is TRBJ1-3 and V is TRBV28; a weak D match, TRBD1 (6 bases). V lost 6 bases, J lost 1 base, and 16 bases lay in between. CDR1 and CDR2 from the germline V gene are MDHEN and SYDVKM. This CDR3 spans 16 amino acids. CDR3 loop: CASSGQTERSGNTIYF. The CDR3 region has the DNA TGTGCCAGCAGCGGACAGACCGAGAGATCTGGAAACACCATATATTTT. Looking up the rest from reference TRBV28 and TRBJ1-3 gives the full variable domain: DVKVTQSSRYLVKRTGEKVFLECVQDMDHENMFWYRQDPGLGLRLIYFSYDVKMKEKGDIPEGYSVSREKKERFSLILESASTNQTSMYLCASSGQTERSGNTIYFGEGSWLTVV.

This clone was observed a handful of times. V is TRBV7-8 and J is TRBJ1-6, with TRBD1 identical over 9 bases. Germline V CDR1 and CDR2: SGHVS, FQNEAQ. The CDR3 totals 16 residues. The ends lost 5 bases at V and 7 bases at J; junction bases unmatched: 9. The DNA of the CDR3 is TGTGCCAGCAGCCCCCTGGGGGGGACAGGGAATTCACCCCTCCACTTT. Translated, it gives CASSPLGGTGNSPLHF. Full variable domain (missing parts from reference TRBV7-8 and TRBJ1-6): GAGVSQSPRYKVAKRGQDVALRCDPISGHVSLFWYQQALGQGPEFLTYFQNEAQLDKSGLPSDRFFAERPEGSVSTLKIQRTQQEDSAVYLCASSPLGGTGNSPLHFGNGTRLTVT.

CDR3 nucleotide sequence: TGCGCCAGCAGCTCCACAATACAGCAGCACTATGGCTACACCTTC. This translates into CASSSTIQQHYGYTF. This chain links TRBV5-1 with TRBJ1-2; D call uncertain. CDR3 length: 15 amino acids. V lost 3 bases and J 3 bases, leaving 15 bases between the germline ends. Germline CDR1 is SGHRS and CDR2 is YFSETQ.

This chain links TRBV14 with TRBJ2-7, with no clear D. The CDR3 is made up of 14 amino acids. Germline V gene data show CDR1 as SGHDN and CDR2 as FVKESK. V lost 0 bases and J 0 bases, leaving 6 bases between the germline ends. This CDR3 reads CASSQDLSSYEQYF. The CDR3 bases are TGTGCCAGCAGCCAAGACCTGAGCTCCTACGAGCAGTACTTC.

The V gene is TRBV7-6, the J gene TRBJ2-7; perhaps TRBD2 as D (6 bases). Germline lookup yields CDR1 SGHVS and CDR2 FNYEAQ. The V end lost 6 bases, the J end lost 6 bases, and 15 bases lay between the germline ends. The CDR3 has 13 residues. The CDR3 region is CASSRRDFSEQYF. Here the CDR3 DNA reads TGTGCCAGCAGTCGCCGGGACTTTTCCGAGCAGTACTTC.

This clone was counted a few times. The chain employs TRBV6-4 and TRBJ1-2; D may be TRBD1 (6 bases). The CDR3 covers 17 residues. CDR1 and CDR2 (germline): MRHNA, SNTAGT. V lost 3 bases to trimming and J lost 3 bases, with 20 bases between them. The CDR3 spells CASSDRGKAGLDYGYTF. The CDR3 nucleotides read TGTGCCAGCAGTGATAGGGGGAAGGCCGGGTTGGACTATGGCTACACCTTC.

This clone was observed a handful of times. The chain recombines TRBV19 with TRBJ1-4; D is uncertain. The germline V gene has CDR1 LNHDA and CDR2 SQIVND (reference sequence). The CDR3 spans 14 residues. Trimming took off 6 bases at V and 7 bases at J, with 15 bases between the two ends. CDR3 nucleotides: TGTGCCAGTAGGGGCTCAAACGTAGGTGAAAAACTGTTTTTT. Translated: CASRGSNVGEKLFF. The whole variable domain, remainder taken from reference TRBV19 and TRBJ1-4, is DGGITQSPKYLFRKEGQNVTLSCEQNLNHDAMYWYRQDPGQGLRLIYYSQIVNDFQKGDIAEGYSVSREKKESFPLTVTSAQKNPTAFYLCASRGSNVGEKLFFGSGTQLSVL.

This clone has a single count. J is TRBJ2-2 and V is TRBV16; D remains ambiguous. V shed 4 bases and J shed 0 bases, with 9 bases lying between them. This CDR3 spans 15 amino acids. Germline-derived CDR1 and CDR2 are KGHSY and FQNENV. For the CDR3, the DNA is TGTGCCAGCAGCCGAACAGCCGCGAACACCGGGGAGCTGTTTTTT. Amino acids: CASSRTAANTGELFF.

Worth noting for this clone: The same CDR3 is also encoded by other DNA sequences in this sample. The CDR3 nucleotides read TGTGCCAGCAGTTTAGTAAGGGGGAATCAGCCCCAGCATTTT. As protein: CASSLVRGNQPQHF. The chain has TRBV28 and TRBJ1-5, with a possible D match to TRBD1 (6 bases). Germline CDR1 reads MDHEN; CDR2 reads SYDVKM. The CDR3 totals 14 residues. Trimming took 2 bases from V and 4 from J, leaving 9 bases between them.

This clone appeared a few times. V is TRBV19 and J is TRBJ2-5; 9 bases map to TRBD2. V shed 9 bases, J shed 7 bases, and the junction held 6 bases outside the gene matches. The CDR3 contains 12 residues. Germline V gene lookup returns CDR1 LNHDA and CDR2 SQIVND (reference sequence). The CDR3 DNA follows: TGTGCCAGCTCAGCGGGGGGAGGGACCCAGTACTTC. Its translation is CASSAGGGTQYF.

The chain has TRBV7-2 and TRBJ1-4, with D tentatively TRBD1 (6 bases). Germline lookup yields CDR1 SGHTA and CDR2 FQGNSA. V was pared by 0 bases and J by 5 bases, with 7 bases between. The CDR3 is made up of 14 amino acids. DNA of the CDR3: TGTGCCAGCAGCTTAGCAGGGACAAATGAAAAACTGTTTTTT. Translated: CASSLAGTNEKLFF.

This rearrangement joins TRBV10-3 to TRBJ2-5, with TRBD1 as a possible D gene (6 bases). With the DNA end fitting TRBJ2-7 better, the J assignment may be wrong. CDR3 length equals 14 residues. Per the germline V gene, CDR1 is ENHRY and CDR2 is SYGVKD. The DNA of the CDR3 is TGTGCCCCAAAGCGCAACTACAGGGAATACGAGCAGTACTTC. Amino acids: CAPKRNYREYEQYF.

The V and J genes are TRBV27 and TRBJ2-1, with 8 nucleotides matching TRBD2. The J segment lost 7 bases and the V segment lost 3 bases, leaving 11 bases of the junction unmatched. Germline CDR1 and CDR2: MNHEY and SMNVEV (reference sequence). The CDR3 is 16 residues long. The chain's CDR3 is CASSFMSAGGSNEQFF. The CDR3 nucleotides are TGTGCCAGCAGTTTTATGTCGGCGGGAGGTAGTAATGAGCAGTTCTTC.

This chain uses TRBV6-1 with TRBJ2-5, with D possibly TRBD2 on 5 matching bases. The J call may be in error: the DNA end matches TRBJ2-7 better. Germline V CDR1 and CDR2: MNHNS, SASEGT. CDR3 length: 13 residues. DNA of the CDR3: TGTGCCAGCACCGGAGGAATACCCTACGAGCAGTACTTC. Translating gives CASTGGIPYEQYF.

This rearrangement joins TRBV6-1 to TRBJ1-4, with TRBD1 matching over 7 bases. Trimming removed 3 bases from V and 0 bases from J; junction bases left unmatched: 4. Germline CDR1 is MNHNS and CDR2 is SASEGT. This CDR3 has 16 amino acids. The CDR3 here is CASSEVTGSTNEKLFF. DNA of the CDR3: TGTGCCAGCAGTGAGGTGACAGGGTCAACTAATGAAAAACTGTTTTTT.

V is TRBV7-2 and J is TRBJ1-1, with 8 nucleotides matching TRBD1. V was clipped by 2 bases and J by 7 bases; unmatched bases: 9. Germline-derived CDR1 and CDR2 are SGHTA and FQGNSA. This CDR3 spans 15 amino acids. CDR3 nucleotides: TGTGCCAGCAGCTTACAGGGGGCGAATATGAATGAAGCTTTCTTT. Residues: CASSLQGANMNEAFF.

The chain combines TRBV27 with TRBJ1-1; 11 bases align to TRBD1. Germline values: CDR1 MNHEY, CDR2 SMNVEV (reference sequence). V was clipped by 6 bases and J by 6 bases; unmatched bases: 18. This CDR3 has 18 residues. The CDR3 sequence: CASSRNPGQGVIRAEAFF. CDR3 nucleotide sequence: TGTGCCAGCAGCCGTAACCCGGGACAGGGGGTTATCAGGGCTGAAGCTTTCTTT.

The rearrangement uses TRBV7-2 and TRBJ2-7; a weak D match, TRBD1 (6 bases). CDR1 and CDR2 (germline): SGHTA, FQGNSA. CDR3 length: 15 amino acids. Trimming took off 5 bases at V and 1 base at J, with 15 bases between the two ends. In DNA form, the CDR3 reads TGTGCCAGCAGCCAGGGGCAGGGCATTTCCTACGAGCAGTACTTC. Translated: CASSQGQGISYEQYF.

This clone was found a few times. The chain links TRBV7-2 to TRBJ2-3; D unresolved. This CDR3 contains 15 residues. V dropped 6 bases and J dropped 0 bases, with 13 bases sitting between them. The germline V gene has CDR1 SGHTA and CDR2 FQGNSA. This CDR3 is CASRALTPSTDTQYF. CDR3 DNA: TGTGCCAGCAGGGCCCTGACTCCAAGCACAGATACGCAGTATTTT.

The chain is built from TRBV5-1 and TRBJ1-1; 8 bases map to TRBD1. Trimming removed 8 bases from V and 1 base from J; junction bases left unmatched: 7. The CDR3 runs 14 residues. Germline CDR1 and CDR2: SGHRS and YFSETQ. The CDR3 loop reads CASRDRGQNTEAFF. In DNA, the CDR3 is TGCGCCAGTCGTGACAGGGGACAGAACACTGAAGCTTTCTTT.

V usage is TRBV6-5 and J usage is TRBJ1-4; D unclear. Germline lookup yields CDR1 MNHEY and CDR2 SVGAGI. V was pared by 2 bases and J by 3 bases, with 10 bases between. CDR3 length equals 15 residues. The CDR3 protein is CASSYNGPSNEKLFF. The CDR3 nucleotides read TGTGCCAGCAGTTACAATGGGCCCTCTAATGAAAAACTGTTTTTT.

This chain uses TRBV5-1 with TRBJ2-7; no reliable D call. Trimming took 2 bases from V and 3 from J, leaving 15 bases between them. The CDR3 is made up of 15 amino acids. Germline CDR1 is SGHRS and CDR2 is YFSETQ. In nucleotides, the CDR3 is TGCGCCAGCAGCTTTAACGACAATTCTTTCTACGAGCAGTACTTC. It encodes CASSFNDNSFYEQYF. Together with reference TRBV5-1 and TRBJ2-7, the CDR3 gives the full variable domain: KAGVTQTPRYLIKTRGQQVTLSCSPISGHRSVSWYQQTPGQGLQFLFEYFSETQRNKGNFPGRFSGRQFSNSRSEMNVSTLELGDSALYLCASSFNDNSFYEQYFGPGTRLTVT.

This chain joins TRBV5-8 and TRBJ2-3, with TRBD2 identical over 8 bases. The germline V gene encodes CDR1 SGHTS and CDR2 YDEGEE. V lost 2 bases, J lost 2 bases, and 7 bases stayed unmatched. The CDR3 extends over 16 amino acids. CDR3 protein: CASSFVAGTFTDTQYF. Written as DNA, the CDR3 is TGTGCCAGCAGCTTTGTAGCGGGGACCTTCACAGATACGCAGTATTTT.

The chain is built from TRBV6-5 and TRBJ2-3; possibly TRBD2 for D (5 bases). The CDR3 covers 15 residues. Germline loops: CDR1 MNHEY, CDR2 SVGAGI. Between the trimmed V and J ends, which lost 5 bases and 8 bases, there was a span of 20 bases. The DNA for the CDR3 is TGTGCCAGCAGTACGGACTCACGGCCGGGCCTTACGCAGTATTTT. Its translation: CASSTDSRPGLTQYF.

The chain employs TRBV5-6 and TRBJ2-1; TRBD2 matches 9 bases. Trimming cost V 4 bases and J 3 bases; bases outside gene matches: 5. The CDR3 covers 15 residues. CDR1 SGHDT and CDR2 YYEEEE come from the germline V gene. CDR3 region: CASSMERGVYNEQFF. The DNA of the CDR3 is TGTGCCAGCAGCATGGAGCGGGGGGTCTACAATGAGCAGTTCTTC.

The rearrangement links TRBV28 to TRBJ2-7, with TRBD2 matching 14 bases. The V gene's germline CDR1 is MDHEN and CDR2 SYDVKM. The CDR3 has 14 residues. With V trimmed by 8 bases and J by 4 bases, 4 bases remained unmatched. The CDR3 reads CASSGLAGAYEQYF. The CDR3 DNA follows: TGTGCCAGCTCGGGACTAGCGGGAGCGTACGAGCAGTACTTC.

The chain joins TRBV30 to TRBJ2-7; 8 bases line up with TRBD1. CDR3 length equals 15 residues. Germline assignment: CDR1 GTSNPN and CDR2 SVGIG (reference sequence). The V segment lost 5 bases and the J segment 5 bases; nucleotides outside the gene matches: 14. CDR3 in DNA: TGTGCCTGGGGACCCCGGACAGGGTATTCCCACGAGCAGTACTTC. Translation gives CAWGPRTGYSHEQYF.

V and J are TRBV18 and TRBJ2-2; D unresolved. Germline V gene lookup returns CDR1 KGHSH and CDR2 LQKENI. There are 15 residues in the CDR3. V lost 1 base and J 6 bases, leaving 12 bases between the germline ends. CDR3 nucleotide sequence: TGTGCCAGCTCACCACGCCGCGAAGGAGCCGGGGAGCTGTTTTTT. Translating it yields CASSPRREGAGELFF.

The V gene is TRBV4-1, the J gene TRBJ1-6; tentatively, D is TRBD1 (6 bases). The germline gives CDR1 MGHRA, CDR2 YSYEKL. V lost 0 bases to trimming and J lost 9 bases, with 15 bases between them. CDR3 length: 16 residues. CDR3 DNA sequence: TGCGCCAGCAGCCAAGAAGTGCAGGGGATGGGTTCACCCCTCCACTTT. Amino acids: CASSQEVQGMGSPLHF.